The T cell receptor beta chain under discussion was sequenced for a study of PD-1 blockade in mismatch repair-deficient tumors. On the study more broadly: Enrolled about 2013-2016, patients had progressing, pretreated mismatch repair-deficient cancers of approximately 13 types.

Libraries were prepared by immunoSEQ multiplex PCR; TCRdb keeps only in-frame clonotypes and omits some of them. Of some 48,000 clones listed, 65% to 80% are singletons. As for this clone: Antigen: not known.

Germline values: CDR1 SNHLY, CDR2 FYNNEI. Between the trimmed V and J ends, which lost 6 bases and 12 bases, there was a span of 15 bases. CDR3 length equals 12 residues. Study-level findings and limits: After pembrolizumab, tumor-resident clones rose rapidly, then generally contracted before radiologic responses.

Three pembrolizumab responders had their TCRs sequenced. Source: PBMCs, taken before pembrolizumab treatment. This sequence joins TRBV2 and TRBJ2-1, with no clear D. The clonotype comes from an adult with mismatch repair-deficient cancer. The CDR3 DNA sequence: TGTGCCAGCAGGCCCTTCGGACGATCGCAGTTCTTC. It codes for CASRPFGRSQFF.